These 20 T cell receptor beta chains were all obtained from the same sample, sequenced in a study of T cells in Graves' hyperthyroidism and ophthalmopathy. Regions amplified from RNA transcripts were the TCR beta CDR3 regions. First-round RT-PCR targeting the TCR CDR3 was performed with the HTBI primer set. TCRdb passed the multiplex PCR reads through MiXCR, listing each CDR3 protein once. The table has roughly 420,000 distinct CDR3 sequences, 15% to 18% seen once; the top ten hold less than 15%. The sequencing input was blood. The receptors derive from a woman between 18 and 29 years old with Graves' hyperthyroidism.

The rearrangement links TRBV15 to TRBJ1-2; D call uncertain. CDR1 LNHNV and CDR2 YYDKDF come from the germline V gene (reference sequence). There are 15 residues in the CDR3. V lost 0 bases, J lost 4 bases, and 12 bases lay in between. CDR3 sequence reads: CATSRDRADPYGYTF. The CDR3 DNA reads TGTGCCACCAGCAGAGATCGGGCCGACCCCTATGGCTACACCTTC.

This clonotype was seen a handful of times. The junction and the germline gene differ at one end; a read error may be behind it. The rearrangement uses TRBV7-7 and TRBJ2-1; 9 nucleotides match TRBD2. This CDR3 has 14 amino acids. The germline gives CDR1 SSHAT, CDR2 FNYEAQ (reference sequence). CDR3 bases: TGTGCTAGCAGCATAGGACTAGCGCCAAATGAGCAGTTCTTC. It yields the protein CASSIGLAPNEQFF.

The DNA for the CDR3 is TGTGCCAGCAGCTTCCTACCTCTAGCGGGAGTCACCTACGAGCAGTACTTC. It specifies CASSFLPLAGVTYEQYF. This chain uses TRBV7-2 with TRBJ2-7; TRBD2 agrees at 10 bases. After removal of 3 bases from V and 2 bases from J, the junction contained 10 bases not matched to a gene. Per the germline V gene, CDR1 is SGHTA and CDR2 is FQGNSA. The CDR3 consists of 17 residues.

There are a few counts of this clonotype. The chain has TRBV7-3 and TRBJ2-2; 8 bases match TRBD2. Trimming removed 4 bases from V and 2 bases from J; junction bases left unmatched: 6. The CDR3 length is 16 residues. Per germline, CDR1 SGHTA and CDR2 FQGTGA. The DNA of the CDR3 is TGTGCCAGCAGCTCGCCAGCGGGAGAAAACACCGGGGAGCTGTTTTTT. It specifies CASSSPAGENTGELFF.

The J gene is TRBJ2-3, the V gene TRBV6-1; 9 bases align to TRBD2. V was clipped by 10 bases and J by 6 bases; unmatched bases: 14. CDR1 and CDR2 (germline): MNHNS, SASEGT. This CDR3 spans 15 amino acids. The DNA of the CDR3 is TGTGCCACCAACCCAGGTGCGGGAGGGCCTGATACGCAGTATTTT. Its protein product is CATNPGAGGPDTQYF.

This clonotype occurred many times. The chain couples TRBV2 to TRBJ1-2, with D possibly TRBD1 on 5 matching bases. The V and J ends lost 4 bases and 8 bases respectively, with 14 bases between them. CDR1 is SNHLY, CDR2 FYNNEI, per germline. The CDR3 has 13 amino acids. The CDR3 is CASSGGSVRGYTF. CDR3 bases: TGTGCCAGCAGTGGGGGGTCCGTGAGAGGCTACACCTTC.

This sequence joins TRBV12-3 or TRBV12-4 and TRBJ2-7; 8 positions match TRBD2. The CDR3 extends over 18 amino acids. The junction had 18 bases not matched to a gene; V was cut back by 5 bases and J by 3 bases. CDR3 in DNA: TGTGCCAGCAGTCCACTGGAAATGGGGCGGGAGGAGGTCTACGAGCAGTACTTC. Protein: CASSPLEMGREEVYEQYF.

The J gene is TRBJ1-5, the V gene TRBV12-3 or TRBV12-4; D is unresolved. This CDR3 has 14 amino acids. V lost 8 bases and J 0 bases, leaving 11 bases between the germline ends. CDR3 sequence reads: CASVGRDSNQPQHF. As DNA, the CDR3 is TGTGCCAGCGTAGGACGGGATAGCAATCAGCCCCAGCATTTT.

The chain employs TRBV29-1 and TRBJ2-1; D might be TRBD1 (6 bases). V shed 6 bases and J shed 2 bases, with 14 bases lying between them. This CDR3 comprises 14 residues. CDR1 SQVTM and CDR2 ANQGSEA come from the germline V gene. CDR3 sequence (DNA): TGCAGCGTACGACCCGGGACAACCTACAATGAGCAGTTCTTC. This encodes CSVRPGTTYNEQFF.

This chain joins TRBV28 and TRBJ2-2; 7 nucleotides agree with TRBD2. Germline lookup yields CDR1 MDHEN and CDR2 SYDVKM. V shed 2 bases and J 0 bases; nucleotides not matched to a gene: 6. The CDR3 totals 17 residues. CDR3 nucleotides: TGTGCCAGCAGTTTAGGGGGAGGGACCGCGAACACCGGGGAGCTGTTTTTT. The encoded protein is CASSLGGGTANTGELFF.

V is TRBV5-6 and J is TRBJ2-2, with D possibly matching TRBD2 (6 bases). The CDR3 length is 16 residues. Trimming removed 0 bases from V and 0 bases from J, with 9 bases in between. In germline, CDR1 is SGHDT, CDR2 YYEEEE. The CDR3 DNA reads as TGTGCCAGCAGCTTGGGCCCGGGGGCGAACACCGGGGAGCTGTTTTTT. Translated: CASSLGPGANTGELFF.

This clonotype was seen only a few times. The chain links TRBV7-9 to TRBJ2-1; D not resolved. CDR3 length: 13 residues. Trimming pared 2 bases from V and 10 bases from J, leaving 12 bases between. CDR1 and CDR2 from the germline V gene are SEHNR and FQNEAQ (reference sequence). CDR3 in DNA: TGTGCCAGCAGCTTATCGTACAATTGGGAGCAGTTCTTC. It encodes CASSLSYNWEQFF.

Many counts were recorded for this clonotype. This chain uses TRBV18 with TRBJ2-3, with TRBD1 matching over 8 bases. Unmatched junction bases numbered 5, after V lost 3 bases and J lost 3 bases. The CDR3 has 15 amino acids. Germline V gene lookup returns CDR1 KGHSH and CDR2 LQKENI. DNA of the CDR3: TGTGCCAGCTCACCGTTGGGGACAGGAACAGATACGCAGTATTTT. Residues: CASSPLGTGTDTQYF.

V usage is TRBV24-1 and J usage is TRBJ2-3; 9 positions agree with TRBD2. This CDR3 has 18 residues. From germline, CDR1 is KGHDR and CDR2 SFDVKD. The J segment lost 6 bases and the V segment lost 4 bases, leaving 16 bases of the junction unmatched. In nucleotides, the CDR3 is TGTGCCACCAGTGAACCCGGTTGGGGCGGGGGGGCCGGGGATACGCAGTATTTT. The encoded protein is CATSEPGWGGGAGDTQYF.

This clonotype was seen only a few times. The chain has TRBV12-3 or TRBV12-4 and TRBJ1-5; TRBD1 agrees at 12 bases. V gave up 6 bases and J gave up 2 bases; unmatched junction bases: 11. The CDR3 runs 18 residues. CDR3 in DNA: TGTGCCAGCAGCACCTTGGGACAGGGGGCTAAGGGCAATCAGCCCCAGCATTTT. It codes for CASSTLGQGAKGNQPQHF.

The table lists this clonotype with a few counts. The chain combines TRBV5-1 with TRBJ1-1, with 11 positions matching TRBD1. CDR1 and CDR2 from the germline V gene are SGHRS and YFSETQ. The length of the CDR3 is 17 residues. Trimming removed 2 bases from V and 1 base from J; junction bases left unmatched: 7. The CDR3 DNA is TGCGCCAGCAGCTTTGACCGGGACAGGGGGTGGAACACTGAAGCTTTCTTT. Protein: CASSFDRDRGWNTEAFF.

This clonotype occurred many times. CDR3 coding DNA: TGTGCCAGCAGCGAGACAGGGGGCGCAATTTACGAGCAGTACTTC. Its translation is CASSETGGAIYEQYF. The chain is built from TRBV5-6 and TRBJ2-7; 10 positions agree with TRBD1. J was trimmed by 4 bases and V by 4 bases; bases with no gene match: 8. The length of the CDR3 is 15 residues. Germline CDR1 reads SGHDT; CDR2 reads YYEEEE.

The chain carries TRBV9 and TRBJ1-3; tentatively, D is TRBD1 (5 bases). With 0 bases removed from V and 2 bases from J, the gap between germline ends came to 15 bases. The germline V gene has CDR1 SGDLS and CDR2 YYNGEE. This CDR3 region has 17 residues. CDR3 DNA sequence: TGTGCCAGCAGCGTAGTCGGGAGCAGGGCGGCTGGAAACACCATATATTTT. Its protein product is CASSVVGSRAAGNTIYF. The variable domain in full, completed from reference TRBV9 and TRBJ1-3, reads DSGVTQTPKHLITATGQRVTLRCSPRSGDLSVYWYQQSLDQGLQFLIQYYNGEERAKGNILERFSAQQFPDLHSELNLSSLELGDSALYFCASSVVGSRAAGNTIYFGEGSWLTVV.

This clonotype has a handful of counts. The V call is TRBV2, the J call TRBJ1-1; D may be TRBD1 (6 bases). The CDR3 has 15 residues. Trimming removed 4 bases from V and 0 bases from J, with 12 bases in between. Germline V lookup: CDR1 SNHLY, CDR2 FYNNEI. CDR3 in DNA: TGTGCCAGCAGTGGACAGGCCTTACTGAACACTGAAGCTTTCTTT. It encodes CASSGQALLNTEAFF.

This clonotype appeared many times. The CDR3: CASRDRGRSTQYF. The CDR3 DNA is TGTGCCAGCAGGGACAGGGGACGCTCGACCCAGTACTTC. This chain links TRBV27 with TRBJ2-5; 9 bases fit TRBD1. Germline values: CDR1 MNHEY, CDR2 SMNVEV (reference sequence). The V gene end was trimmed by 6 bases and the J gene end by 7 bases; junction bases not matched to a gene: 6. There are 13 residues in the CDR3.